This T cell receptor beta chain was sequenced for a study of metastatic and nonmetastatic thyroid tumors. For the study at large: Comparison of repertoires was carried out across blood and tumor or nodule tissue from malignant and benign thyroid patients.

Using MiXCR, TCRdb reanalyzed the PCR reads. In the table there are some 19,000 clones, 29% of which are singletons. There were no patients who had received any treatment before thyroid surgery. Trimming took off 5 bases at V and 6 bases at J, with 14 bases between the two ends. Germline-derived CDR1 and CDR2 are MNHNS and SASEGT. The CDR3 spans 13 residues. This chain uses TRBV6-1 with TRBJ2-7, with TRBD1 as a possible D gene (6 bases). Material for sequencing was tumor tissue. The TCR originated in a female donor with papillary thyroid cancer or a benign thyroid nodule (not recorded which). Some clones in this sample may be carry-over from other donors' samples. This chain's CDR3 is CASSLGGPGEQYF. DNA for the CDR3: TGTGCCAGCAGTTTAGGGGGTCCAGGCGAGCAGTACTTC.